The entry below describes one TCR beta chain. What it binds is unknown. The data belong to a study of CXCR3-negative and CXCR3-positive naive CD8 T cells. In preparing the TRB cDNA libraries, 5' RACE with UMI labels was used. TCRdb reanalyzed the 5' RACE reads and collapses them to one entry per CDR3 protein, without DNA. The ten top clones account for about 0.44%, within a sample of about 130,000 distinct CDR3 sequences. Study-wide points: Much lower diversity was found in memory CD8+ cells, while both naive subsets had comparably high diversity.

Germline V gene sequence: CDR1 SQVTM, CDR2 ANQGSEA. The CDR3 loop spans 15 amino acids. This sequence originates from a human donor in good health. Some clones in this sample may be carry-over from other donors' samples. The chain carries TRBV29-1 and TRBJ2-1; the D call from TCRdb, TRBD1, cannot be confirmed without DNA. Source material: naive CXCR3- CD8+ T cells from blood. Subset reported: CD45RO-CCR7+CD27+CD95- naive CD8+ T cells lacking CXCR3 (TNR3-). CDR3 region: CSAGLQGHLFDEQFF.